The entry that follows covers one T cell receptor (beta chain) sequence. Its antigen is undetermined. The data stem from a study of T cell repertoires in cytomegalovirus infection. Using its own MiXCR run on the reads, TCRdb lists one record per CDR3 protein. The table shows about 740,000 distinct CDR3 sequences, with 35% to 45% occurring only once. Germline CDR1 reads ENHRY; CDR2 reads SYGVKD. The J segment lost 6 bases and the V segment lost 6 bases, leaving 10 bases of the junction unmatched. The CDR3 totals 16 residues. Overall study findings and caveats: It was HLA-C-restricted CMV-specific TCR beta clonotypes that dominated the response ex vivo.

The TCR sequence derives from a human donor in good health (CMV status not recorded). Some clones in this sample may be carry-over from other donors' samples. Input material: PBMCs. The rearrangement links TRBV10-3 to TRBJ2-1, with 11 positions matching TRBD2. This CDR3 is CAIRPAGTSGSNEQFF. As DNA, the CDR3 is TGTGCCATCAGACCCGCCGGGACTAGCGGTTCCAATGAGCAGTTCTTC.